Presented here are 19 T cell receptor beta chains from one specimen sequenced in a study of cytomegalovirus exposure and HLA in healthy donors (dated by TCRdb to the late 2010s). Libraries were prepared through the immunoSEQ multiplex PCR assay. The multiplex PCR relied on a mix of 60 forward primers for TCR Vbeta segments and 13 reverse primers for TCR Jbeta segments. TCRdb retrieved this table from immuneACCESS and kept in-frame rearrangements only. Not all clones are present; in checked studies, unresolved V genes account for under half, and no reason is known for the remainder. This sample lists 150,000 to 250,000 clones; 79% were detected once. The top ten clones comprise 1.5% of the sample. Sequenced sample: PBMCs. These receptors originate from a girl aged 5-17 years in good health and CMV-seropositive.

The chain has TRBV4-2 and TRBJ1-1, with D perhaps TRBD1 (5 bases). The CDR3 is 17 amino acids. In germline, CDR1 is LGHNA, CDR2 YNFKEQ. Trimming took 2 bases from V and 1 from J, leaving 17 bases between them. CDR3 in DNA: TGTGCCAGCAGCCAAACCATGGAGGGGCAGGAGAACACTGAAGCTTTCTTT. It specifies CASSQTMEGQENTEAFF.

The genes are TRBV9 and TRBJ2-3; the match to TRBD2 covers 9 bases. J lost 0 bases, V lost 4 bases, and 9 bases had no gene match. CDR1 is SGDLS, CDR2 YYNGEE, per germline. This CDR3 contains 17 residues. In DNA form, the CDR3 reads TGTGCCAGCAGCCCCCGACTAGCGGCGACTAGCACAGATACGCAGTATTTT. Protein: CASSPRLAATSTDTQYF.

The chain is built from TRBV9 and TRBJ2-1; possibly TRBD1 for D (6 bases). CDR1 and CDR2 (germline): SGDLS, YYNGEE. The CDR3 sequence is 17 residues long. With 0 bases removed from V and 0 bases from J, the gap between germline ends came to 13 bases. The CDR3 DNA sequence: TGTGCCAGCAGCGTAGACGAACAGGACAGCTCCTACAATGAGCAGTTCTTC. It translates to CASSVDEQDSSYNEQFF. Based on the CDR3 plus reference TRBV9 and TRBJ2-1, the full variable domain is DSGVTQTPKHLITATGQRVTLRCSPRSGDLSVYWYQQSLDQGLQFLIQYYNGEERAKGNILERFSAQQFPDLHSELNLSSLELGDSALYFCASSVDEQDSSYNEQFFGPGTRLTVL.

V gene TRBV2 combines with J gene TRBJ2-7, with TRBD2 matching over 13 bases. Germline loops: CDR1 SNHLY, CDR2 FYNNEI. Unmatched junction bases numbered 4, after V lost 6 bases and J lost 2 bases. The CDR3 has 15 residues. The CDR3 sequence is CASRTTSGGAYEQYF. CDR3 sequence (DNA): TGTGCCAGCAGGACTACTAGCGGGGGGGCCTACGAGCAGTACTTC.

This chain connects TRBV6-1 to TRBJ1-2; 9 bases line up with TRBD1. The CDR3 covers 14 residues. J gave up 3 bases and V 7 bases, and 6 bases lay outside the gene matches. Germline V lookup: CDR1 MNHNS, CDR2 SASEGT. The CDR3 DNA follows: TGTGCCAGCACCCGACAGGGGGTTTACTATGGCTACACCTTC. It encodes CASTRQGVYYGYTF.

The chain carries TRBV11-3 and TRBJ2-1; 9 bases align to TRBD2. The V gene's germline CDR1 is SGHNT and CDR2 YENEEA. Germline trimming cut 5 bases from V and 3 bases from J; bases unmatched to any gene: 8. This CDR3 comprises 16 residues. This CDR3 is CASSRASGDLYNEQFF. CDR3 nucleotide sequence: TGTGCCAGCAGCCGGGCTAGCGGGGACCTCTACAATGAGCAGTTCTTC.

J is TRBJ2-3 and V is TRBV29-1, with D possibly being TRBD2 (5 bases). Between the trimmed V and J ends, which lost 1 base and 0 bases, there was a span of 8 bases. The V gene's germline CDR1 is SQVTM and CDR2 ANQGSEA. CDR3 length: 14 amino acids. CDR3 region: CSVEGRTSTDTQYF. Here the CDR3 DNA reads TGCAGCGTTGAAGGCCGGACTAGCACAGATACGCAGTATTTT.

The gene calls are TRBV10-2 and TRBJ1-4; D not resolved. Germline assignment: CDR1 WSHSY and CDR2 SAAADI. Trimming removed 4 bases from V and 4 bases from J, with 10 bases in between. The CDR3 contains 14 residues. The CDR3 loop reads CASSVSGYNEKLFF. DNA for the CDR3: TGCGCCAGCAGTGTTTCGGGGTATAATGAAAAACTGTTTTTT.

This clone has a handful of counts. The chain is built from TRBV29-1 and TRBJ1-4; a possible D gene is TRBD1 (6 bases). The CDR3 extends over 13 amino acids. Trimming removed 7 bases at V and 3 bases at J, with 12 bases between. Germline V lookup: CDR1 SQVTM, CDR2 ANQGSEA. The CDR3 spells CSAGDGANEKLFF. The CDR3 DNA is TGCAGCGCAGGGGATGGAGCTAATGAAAAACTGTTTTTT.

The chain recombines TRBV25-1 with TRBJ2-3; D remains unclear. V lost 7 bases, J lost 3 bases, and 8 bases lay in between. Germline CDR1 and CDR2: MGHDK and SYGVNS. The CDR3 covers 12 residues. CDR3: CASTFGTDTQYF. The CDR3 region has the DNA TGTGCCAGCACCTTCGGGACAGATACGCAGTATTTT.

The chain carries TRBV9 and TRBJ2-7, with 10 nucleotides matching TRBD2. This CDR3 has 15 residues. V gave up 2 bases and J gave up 2 bases; unmatched junction bases: 4. Germline loops: CDR1 SGDLS, CDR2 YYNGEE. The CDR3 sequence is CASSVEGLATYEQYF. The CDR3 coding sequence is TGTGCCAGCAGCGTTGAGGGACTAGCGACCTACGAGCAGTACTTC.

This sequence joins TRBV7-2 and TRBJ2-5, with 13 bases that match TRBD2. The J call may be mistaken, given a closer DNA end match to TRBJ2-7. The CDR3 spans 16 residues. Germline V gene lookup returns CDR1 SGHTA and CDR2 FQGNSA. CDR3 amino acids: CASSSRLAGGSYEQYF. The CDR3 DNA follows: TGTGCCAGCAGCTCGAGACTAGCGGGGGGCTCCTACGAGCAGTACTTC.

The chain has TRBV4-2 and TRBJ1-5; possibly TRBD1 for D (5 bases). Germline CDR1 reads LGHNA; CDR2 reads YNFKEQ. The CDR3 extends over 14 amino acids. V was cut by 0 bases and J by 2 bases, with 5 bases left in between. This CDR3 is CASSQDRGNQPQHF. The CDR3 DNA is TGTGCCAGCAGCCAAGACAGGGGCAATCAGCCCCAGCATTTT.

This sequence joins TRBV4-3 and TRBJ2-5; 15 positions agree with TRBD2. The CDR3 sequence is 19 residues long. The germline CDR1 and CDR2 sequences are LGHNA and YSLEER. J lost 7 bases, V lost 2 bases, and 14 bases had no gene match. In nucleotides, the CDR3 is TGCGCCAGCAGCCAACAGGTGGGACTAGCGGGGGGAGCGCGTTGGACCCAGTACTTC. Residues: CASSQQVGLAGGARWTQYF.

The chain uses TRBV30 and TRBJ2-1, with a tentative D call TRBD1 (5 bases). The V end lost 0 bases, the J end lost 3 bases, and 12 bases lay between the germline ends. Per germline, CDR1 GTSNPN and CDR2 SVGIG (reference sequence). The CDR3 has 15 amino acids. The CDR3 is CAWSVVGALYNEQFF. CDR3 nucleotide sequence: TGTGCCTGGAGTGTGGTAGGGGCCCTCTACAATGAGCAGTTCTTC.

The J gene is TRBJ1-2, the V gene TRBV11-3; 8 nucleotides align to TRBD1. The CDR3 has 13 amino acids. V dropped 5 bases and J dropped 8; count of bases not matched to a gene: 7. Germline V gives CDR1 SGHNT, CDR2 YENEEA. CDR3 DNA: TGTGCCAGCAGCCTCGACAGGGGAAAGGGCTACACCTTC. Translating it yields CASSLDRGKGYTF.

The chain links TRBV29-1 to TRBJ1-1; possible D gene TRBD1, 6 bases. The CDR3 contains 13 residues. Per the germline V gene, CDR1 is SQVTM and CDR2 is ANQGSEA. Trimming shortened V by 6 bases and J by 2 bases, and 13 bases separated the two germline ends. This CDR3 is CSVSGTLNTEAFF. For the CDR3, the DNA is TGCAGCGTATCCGGGACACTCAACACTGAAGCTTTCTTT.

The CDR3 region has the DNA TGTGCTAGTGGTCCGGTAGCTGAAGCTTTCTTT. As protein: CASGPVAEAFF. The chain uses TRBV12-5 and TRBJ1-1, with no clear D. CDR1 and CDR2 from the germline V gene are LGHNT and FRNRAP. This CDR3 spans 11 amino acids. Deletions cut 5 bases from V and 6 bases from J, with 7 bases between.

This chain uses TRBV2 with TRBJ2-7; D is ambiguous. The CDR3 loop spans 13 amino acids. CDR1 is SNHLY, CDR2 FYNNEI, per germline. Trimming cost V 6 bases and J 4 bases, with 13 bases left between them. The CDR3 spells CASRETAWYEQYF. For the CDR3, the DNA is TGTGCCAGCAGGGAGACCGCCTGGTACGAGCAGTACTTC.